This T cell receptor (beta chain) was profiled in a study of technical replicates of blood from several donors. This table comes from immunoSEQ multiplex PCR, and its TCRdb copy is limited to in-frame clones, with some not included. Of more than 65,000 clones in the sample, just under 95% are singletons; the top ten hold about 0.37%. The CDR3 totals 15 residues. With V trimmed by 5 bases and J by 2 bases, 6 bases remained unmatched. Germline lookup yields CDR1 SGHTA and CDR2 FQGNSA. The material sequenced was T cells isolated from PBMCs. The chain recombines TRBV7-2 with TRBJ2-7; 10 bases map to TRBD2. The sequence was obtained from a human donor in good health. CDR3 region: CASSPGLAATYEQYF. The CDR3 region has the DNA TGTGCCAGCAGCCCTGGACTAGCGGCTACCTACGAGCAGTACTTC.